Each of the 10 T cell receptor beta chains below was sequenced from the same sample in a study of cytomegalovirus exposure and HLA in healthy donors. With 60 Vbeta and 13 Jbeta primers, the PCR was carried out. Assay used: immunoSEQ multiplex PCR; TCRdb lists only in-frame clones, some missing. The sample has about 220,000 clones, over 60% seen once. Material for sequencing was PBMCs. These receptors all come from a man aged 18 to 29 in good health and CMV-seronegative.

The chain couples TRBV29-1 to TRBJ1-1; a weak D match, TRBD1 (5 bases). V shed 3 bases and J shed 1 base, with 6 bases lying between them. Germline assignment: CDR1 SQVTM and CDR2 ANQGSEA. This CDR3 is 12 amino acids long. In nucleotides, the CDR3 is TGCAGCGTTGATAGGGGGAACACTGAAGCTTTCTTT. Its protein product is CSVDRGNTEAFF.

The CDR3 spells CAWSPRRDRSYEQYF. The CDR3 DNA reads TGTGCCTGGAGTCCGCGCCGGGACAGAAGCTACGAGCAGTACTTC. The gene calls are TRBV30 and TRBJ2-5; 7 bases are a match to TRBD1. The closer fit of TRBJ2-7 to the DNA end suggests the J call may be wrong. This CDR3 contains 15 residues. Per germline, CDR1 GTSNPN and CDR2 SVGIG (reference sequence).

V is TRBV30 and J is TRBJ2-5; 7 bases are shared with TRBD1. This CDR3 is built from 13 residues. Germline V gene sequence: CDR1 GTSNPN, CDR2 SVGIG (reference sequence). Trimming cost V 2 bases and J 7 bases; bases outside gene matches: 7. The CDR3 nucleotides read TGTGCCTGGAGTATGACAGGGTCGGGGACCCAGTACTTC. Protein sequence: CAWSMTGSGTQYF.

V gene TRBV5-5 combines with J gene TRBJ2-7; no reliable D call. The V gene lost 2 bases and the J gene lost 2 bases, with 11 bases spanning the gap. Germline V gene sequence: CDR1 SGHKS, CDR2 YYEKEE (reference sequence). The CDR3 sequence is 14 residues long. CDR3 in DNA: TGTGCCAGCAGCTTCCTACGGTTACCCTACGAGCAGTACTTC. Encoded protein: CASSFLRLPYEQYF. Full variable domain (remainder filled in from reference TRBV5-5 and TRBJ2-7): DAGVTQSPTHLIKTRGQQVTLRCSPISGHKSVSWYQQVLGQGPQFIFQYYEKEERGRGNFPDRFSARQFPNYSSELNVNALLLGDSALYLCASSFLRLPYEQYFGPGTRLTVT.

CDR3 bases: TGTGCCAGCAGCTTCGCAGGTTACAATGAGCAGTTCTTC. This sequence encodes CASSFAGYNEQFF. V usage is TRBV7-3 and J usage is TRBJ2-1; D is ambiguous. This CDR3 has 13 residues. V was pared by 3 bases and J by 4 bases, with 7 bases between. CDR1 SGHTA and CDR2 FQGTGA come from the germline V gene.

This clone was observed a single time. The chain combines TRBV30 with TRBJ2-2; a possible D gene is TRBD2 (6 bases). V was clipped by 4 bases and J by 0 bases, with 18 bases between them. The V gene's germline CDR1 is GTSNPN and CDR2 SVGIG (reference sequence). The CDR3 has 17 amino acids. The CDR3 DNA reads as TGTGCCTGGAATAAGAACTTGGCTAGCGCGAACACCGGGGAGCTGTTTTTT. Translated, it gives CAWNKNLASANTGELFF.

This chain links TRBV29-1 with TRBJ2-7; D unclear. This CDR3 is 11 amino acids long. Trimming left V 4 bases short and J 3 bases short, with 7 bases between. The germline V gene has CDR1 SQVTM and CDR2 ANQGSEA. CDR3 nucleotides: TGCAGCGTTGTAGTGCGCTACGAGCAGTACTTC. Its translation is CSVVVRYEQYF.

CDR3 coding DNA: TGTGCCAGCAGCTCGGGAATGCCCTACAATGAGCAGTTCTTC. Protein: CASSSGMPYNEQFF. The V and J genes are TRBV9 and TRBJ2-1; possible D gene TRBD2, 5 bases. This CDR3 has 14 amino acids. Trimming took 4 bases from V and 2 from J, leaving 10 bases between them. Looked up from germline, CDR1 is SGDLS and CDR2 is YYNGEE.

The V and J genes are TRBV9 and TRBJ2-1, with 12 bases matching TRBD2. Germline V gene data show CDR1 as SGDLS and CDR2 as YYNGEE. The CDR3 totals 15 residues. J gave up 7 bases and V 3 bases, and 5 bases lay outside the gene matches. CDR3 loop: CASSETSGSWNEQFF. CDR3 bases: TGTGCCAGCAGCGAGACTAGCGGGAGTTGGAATGAGCAGTTCTTC.

The chain carries TRBV7-6 and TRBJ1-5; 9 bases line up with TRBD1. V shed 5 bases and J 3 bases; nucleotides not matched to a gene: 5. In germline, CDR1 is SGHVS, CDR2 FNYEAQ. The CDR3 has 15 amino acids. This CDR3 is CASSLGTGNNQPQHF. CDR3 sequence (DNA): TGTGCCAGCAGCCTCGGGACAGGGAACAATCAGCCCCAGCATTTT.